This T cell receptor beta chain was obtained from a study of cytomegalovirus exposure and HLA in healthy donors. General observations from the study: Serostatus for CMV was the only available immune exposure information. Overall, approximately 150 TCR beta chains were annotated as cytomegalovirus-associated. With high specificity and sensitivity, the classifier reportedly diagnosed cytomegalovirus status.

Concerning this clone: Its target is not known.

Losses at the gene ends were 1 base for V and 1 base for J; bases not matched to a gene: 13. Germline CDR1 SGHTA, CDR2 FQGNSA. The CDR3 runs 18 residues. Primers included in the PCR were 60 Vbeta and 13 Jbeta primers. The data were produced by immunoSEQ multiplex PCR, yet TCRdb's version contains in-frame clones alone and is incomplete. This table holds under 50,000 clones, about 85% found once. Though nominally healthy at sampling, donors likely had unrecorded immune exposures. The sample was PBMCs. This TCR derives from a woman between 35 and 50 years old in good health and CMV-seropositive. V gene TRBV7-2 combines with J gene TRBJ2-7, with 7 bases identical to TRBD1. The CDR3 region is CASSLVLSTGTSSYEQYF. The CDR3 DNA is TGTGCCAGCAGCTTAGTCTTATCGACAGGGACAAGTTCCTACGAGCAGTACTTC.